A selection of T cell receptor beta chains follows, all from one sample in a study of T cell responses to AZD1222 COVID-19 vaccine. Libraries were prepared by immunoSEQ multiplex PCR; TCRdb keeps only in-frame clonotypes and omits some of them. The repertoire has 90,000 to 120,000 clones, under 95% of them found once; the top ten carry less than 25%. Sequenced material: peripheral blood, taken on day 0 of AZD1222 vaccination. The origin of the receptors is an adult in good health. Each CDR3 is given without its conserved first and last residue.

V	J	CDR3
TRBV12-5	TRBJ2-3	ASGAARDPKGVTQY
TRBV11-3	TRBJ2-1	ASSLDRSGGPWNEQF
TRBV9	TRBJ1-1	ASSNLRGGNTEAF
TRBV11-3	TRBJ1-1	ASSLGGGQNTEAF
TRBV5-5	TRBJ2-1	ASSRGTSANEQF
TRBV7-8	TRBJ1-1	ASSIGSNTEAF
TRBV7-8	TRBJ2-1	ASSWALAGSYNEQF
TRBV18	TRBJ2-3	ASLTSGGPSTDTQY
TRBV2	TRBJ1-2	ASRGDRDSGYT
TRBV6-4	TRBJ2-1	ASSNSADSLVNEQF
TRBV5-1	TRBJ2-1	ASSRDGNEQF
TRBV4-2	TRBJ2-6	ASKPGQGPSGANVLT